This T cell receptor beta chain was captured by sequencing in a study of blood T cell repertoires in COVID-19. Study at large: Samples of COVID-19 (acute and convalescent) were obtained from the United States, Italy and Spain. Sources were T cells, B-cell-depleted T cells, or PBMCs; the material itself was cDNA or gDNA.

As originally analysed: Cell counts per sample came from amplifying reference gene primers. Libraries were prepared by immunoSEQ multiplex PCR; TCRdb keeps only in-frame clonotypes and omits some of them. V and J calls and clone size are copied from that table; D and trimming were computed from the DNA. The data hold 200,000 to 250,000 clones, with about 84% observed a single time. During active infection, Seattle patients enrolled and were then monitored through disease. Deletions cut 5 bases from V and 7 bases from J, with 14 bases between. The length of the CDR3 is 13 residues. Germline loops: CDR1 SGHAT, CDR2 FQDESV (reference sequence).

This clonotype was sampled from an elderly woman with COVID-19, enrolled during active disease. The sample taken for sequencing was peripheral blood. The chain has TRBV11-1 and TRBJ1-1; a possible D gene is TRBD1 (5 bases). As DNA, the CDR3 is TGTGCCAGCAGCGGCATACGGGGGAGTGAAGCTTTCTTT. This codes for CASSGIRGSEAFF. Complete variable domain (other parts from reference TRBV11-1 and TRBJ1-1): EAEVAQSPRYKITEKSQAVAFWCDPISGHATLYWYRQILGQGPELLVQFQDESVVDDSQLPKDRFSAERLKGVDSTLKIQPAELGDSAMYLCASSGIRGSEAFFGQGTRLTVV.